Described below is a single T cell receptor beta chain sequence and its context. This sample stems from a study of identical twins. Each CDR3 protein is one row after TCRdb ran MiXCR on the 5' RACE reads. The sample has about 530,000 distinct CDR3 sequences; roughly 15% are singletons. Trimming cost V 4 bases and J 7 bases, with 22 bases left between them. Per germline, CDR1 MNHEY and CDR2 SVGAGI. The CDR3 is made up of 17 amino acids. The data were also submitted as part of a second study, on yellow fever vaccine responses in identical twins.

The V gene is TRBV6-5, the J gene TRBJ2-2; weak D call: TRBD1 (6 bases). The receptor was derived from a young woman in good health. Sample: CD4+ T cells sorted from blood. The CDR3 DNA sequence: TGTGCCAGCAGTTTCAAACTCCTACAGGGTCTGGACGGGGAGCTGTTTTTT. Translation: CASSFKLLQGLDGELFF.